A selection of T cell receptor beta chains follows, all from one sample in a study of OX40 agonist ivuxolimab in advanced cancers. The repertoire was sequenced with immunoSEQ multiplex PCR; TCRdb's copy has only in-frame clones and lacks some. The data show 61,000 or so clones, with less than 90% seen just once and approximately 3.5% held by the top ten. The source material was CD4+ or CD8+ T cells sorted from blood, sampled in a trial of the OX40 agonist ivuxolimab. Every receptor here comes from an adult with an advanced solid tumor such as melanoma, head and neck, liver or kidney cancer. Each CDR3 is given with its conserved first and last residue. The order of the fields is clone size, J gene, V gene, D gene, CDR3 DNA, CDR3 protein. The D gene is left open where the match is weak. Rows may omit the clone size; those that give it use once, few, many or a size class.

>.|TRBJ1-2|TRBV6-1|.
TGTGCCAGCAGGAAGGTGGGCAGGAACGCAGATGGCTACACCTTC
CASRKVGRNADGYTF
>.|TRBJ1-5|TRBV23-1|TRBD1
TGCGCCAGCAGTCACCTCTTGGAGCAGGACAGGGGTTTCTTCAATCAGCCCCAGCATTTT
CASSHLLEQDRGFFNQPQHF
>.|TRBJ2-1|TRBV29-1|TRBD2
TGCAGCGTGGGGGATGGGACTAGCGGGCGGAATGAGCAGTTCTTC
CSVGDGTSGRNEQFF
>.|TRBJ1-1|TRBV6-5|.
TGTGCCAGCAGTCCACCCCAGGGAACTGAAGCTTTCTTT
CASSPPQGTEAFF
>once|TRBJ2-3|TRBV7-8|.
TGTGCCAGCAGCTTTAGCGCAGATACGCAGTATTTT
CASSFSADTQYF
>.|TRBJ2-3|TRBV11-3|.
TGTGCCAGCAGCTTAATCGGCGGGTCAGATACGCAGTATTTT
CASSLIGGSDTQYF
>.|TRBJ2-3|TRBV7-8|TRBD2
TGTGCCAGCAGCCGACTAGCGGGGGACACAGATACGCAGTATTTT
CASSRLAGDTDTQYF
>.|TRBJ2-5|TRBV9|TRBD2
TGTGCCAGCAGCGCAGCTCCGGGACTAGCGGGGGGAGAGACCCAGTACTTC
CASSAAPGLAGGETQYF
>.|TRBJ1-1|TRBV2|TRBD1
TGTGCCAGCACTCCCGACAGGGTGCTGAACACTGAAGCTTTCTTT
CASTPDRVLNTEAFF
>.|TRBJ2-7|TRBV6-5|TRBD1
TGTGCCAGCAGGGGGACAGGGGGCATTTACGAGCAGTACTTC
CASRGTGGIYEQYF
>few|TRBJ1-5|TRBV19|.
TGTGCCAGTAATACGACGGTTACATGGTGGCCCCAGCATTTT
CASNTTVTWWPQHF
>.|TRBJ1-4|TRBV5-1|.
TGCGCCAGCAGCTTACAGGGCGATGATGAAAAACTGTTTTTT
CASSLQGDDEKLFF
>.|TRBJ2-1|TRBV29-1|.
TGCAGCGTTGCCGCCGCCCGTTCCTACAATGAGCAGTTCTTC
CSVAAARSYNEQFF
>.|TRBJ1-5|TRBV6-5|.
TGTGCCAGCAGTTTCCAAGGCGGAGGGAATCAGCCCCAGCATTTT
CASSFQGGGNQPQHF